A selection of T cell receptor beta chains follows, all from one sample in a study of blood T cell repertoires in COVID-19. Generated by immunoSEQ multiplex PCR, the TCRdb table keeps only in-frame clones and is missing some. The data hold approximately 250,000 clones, with 80% to 90% observed a single time. The sample was peripheral blood. The source is a woman between 65 and 79 years old with COVID-19, enrolled during active disease. The CDR3 runs from the conserved cysteine through the conserved F or W. Fields, in order: clone size, D gene, J gene, V gene, CDR3 protein, CDR3 DNA. A D gene is named only where the DNA matches it firmly. Size is stated for part of the rows, as once, few or many counts, or as a class when the clone is expanded.

-	TRBD1	TRBJ2-1	TRBV6-1	CASSAKIGGTGDYNEQFF	TGTGCCAGCAGTGCCAAGATAGGAGGGACAGGAGATTACAATGAGCAGTTCTTC
-	TRBD2	TRBJ2-1	TRBV15	CATSSAGLATNEQFF	TGTGCCACCAGCAGTGCGGGACTAGCCACGAATGAGCAGTTCTTC
-	TRBD2	TRBJ2-3	TRBV18	CASSPRSGRLTSTDTQYF	TGTGCCAGCTCACCACGCAGCGGGAGGTTGACTAGCACAGATACGCAGTATTTT
once	-	TRBJ2-5	TRBV29-1	CSVEGTRGETQYF	TGCAGCGTTGAAGGGACCCGCGGGGAGACCCAGTACTTC
-	-	TRBJ2-3	TRBV14	CASSQRIQAYGDTQYF	TGTGCCAGCAGCCAAAGAATACAGGCGTACGGTGATACGCAGTATTTT
-	TRBD1	TRBJ1-5	TRBV2	CASSGTGDSNQPQHF	TGTGCCAGCAGTGGGACAGGGGATAGCAATCAGCCCCAGCATTTT
-	-	TRBJ2-3	TRBV4-3	CASSQDMGAYTQYF	TGCGCCAGCAGCCAAGATATGGGGGCGTATACGCAGTATTTT
once	TRBD1	TRBJ2-2	TRBV6-2/TRBV6-3	CASSWGTGGELFF	TGTGCCAGCAGTTGGGGGACAGGTGGGGAGCTGTTTTTT
-	-	TRBJ2-5	TRBV6-5	CASSRLGRSQKTQYF	TGTGCCAGCAGCCGCCTGGGGCGGTCGCAAAAGACCCAGTACTTC
-	TRBD2	TRBJ2-7	TRBV11-2	CASRKLAGVIYEQYF	TGTGCCAGCAGAAAACTAGCGGGAGTGATCTACGAGCAGTACTTC
-	TRBD1	TRBJ2-7	TRBV27	CASRTTGAPYEQYF	TGTGCCAGCAGAACCACAGGGGCCCCCTACGAGCAGTACTTC
-	-	TRBJ2-7	TRBV15	CATSSLLGGAYEQYF	TGTGCCACCAGCAGTCTCTTGGGGGGAGCCTACGAGCAGTACTTC
-	TRBD1	TRBJ1-1	TRBV18	CASSPTGDRNTEAFF	TGTGCCAGCTCACCAACAGGGGACCGGAACACTGAAGCTTTCTTT
-	-	TRBJ2-3	TRBV2	CASTRSPITDTQYF	TGTGCCAGCACTAGATCCCCAATCACAGATACGCAGTATTTT
-	TRBD2	TRBJ2-7	TRBV2	CASSRTSGTYEQYF	TGTGCCAGCAGTCGGACTAGCGGAACCTACGAGCAGTACTTC
once	-	TRBJ2-1	TRBV29-1	CSVPIGASSYNEQFF	TGCAGCGTTCCTATAGGGGCGAGCTCCTACAATGAGCAGTTCTTC
-	-	TRBJ1-6	TRBV5-8	CASSLLVLGGGSYNSPLHF	TGTGCCAGCAGCTTGCTCGTTCTCGGCGGGGGCTCCTATAATTCACCCCTCCACTTT
-	TRBD2	TRBJ2-1	TRBV2	CASSDDSGFGYNEQFF	TGTGCCAGCAGTGATGATAGCGGGTTTGGTTACAATGAGCAGTTCTTC
once	TRBD2	TRBJ2-2	TRBV28	CASSFRGLAAGELFF	TGTGCCAGCAGTTTTAGAGGACTAGCGGCCGGGGAGCTGTTTTTT
-	-	TRBJ2-1	TRBV12-3/TRBV12-4	CASSFSNEQFF	TGTGCCAGCAGTTTTTCGAATGAGCAGTTCTTC
-	-	TRBJ2-3	TRBV15	CATSRKTGSDTQYF	TGTGCCACCAGCAGAAAAACAGGGTCAGATACGCAGTATTTT
once	-	TRBJ1-1	TRBV12-3/TRBV12-4	CASSYDTNTEAFF	TGTGCCAGCAGTTATGACACAAACACTGAAGCTTTCTTT
-	TRBD2	TRBJ2-3	TRBV10-3	CAISGTSGFGDTQYF	TGTGCCATCAGCGGGACTAGCGGGTTTGGGGATACGCAGTATTTT
once	TRBD2	TRBJ2-3	TRBV5-1	CASSTGLAGVGTQYF	TGCGCCAGCAGCACCGGACTAGCGGGGGTCGGTACGCAGTATTTT
-	-	TRBJ2-7	TRBV18	CASSPPTGYEQYF	TGTGCCAGCTCACCACCAACGGGATACGAGCAGTACTTC
-	-	TRBJ2-3	TRBV12-3/TRBV12-4	CASSSDTDTQYF	TGTGCCAGCAGTTCAGACACAGATACGCAGTATTTT
few	-	TRBJ2-7	TRBV28	CASSSTAYEQYF	TGTGCCAGCAGTTCGACAGCCTACGAGCAGTACTTC
-	TRBD1	TRBJ1-1	TRBV19	CASLDRGLGVVEAFF	TGTGCCAGCCTGGACAGGGGACTCGGGGTGGTTGAAGCTTTCTTT
few	-	TRBJ2-3	TRBV29-1	CSAKRGSTDTQYF	TGCAGCGCCAAACGGGGGAGCACAGATACGCAGTATTTT
-	TRBD1	TRBJ1-4	TRBV2	CASRGQAGREKLFF	TGTGCCAGCAGGGGACAGGCCGGACGAGAAAAACTGTTTTTT
-	TRBD1	TRBJ2-7	TRBV7-2	CASSWRDRGSGEQYF	TGTGCCAGCAGCTGGAGGGACAGGGGATCTGGCGAGCAGTACTTC
few	-	TRBJ1-5	TRBV2	CASSPEANQPQHF	TGTGCCAGCAGCCCAGAGGCTAATCAGCCCCAGCATTTT
-	-	TRBJ1-3	TRBV23-1	CASSPRAAGNTIYF	TGCGCCAGCAGTCCGAGGGCGGCGGGAAACACCATATATTTT
-	TRBD1	TRBJ1-1	TRBV24-1	CATNRGSGAEAFF	TGTGCCACAAACAGGGGGTCCGGCGCTGAAGCTTTCTTT
-	TRBD1	TRBJ1-5	TRBV30	CAWNGQDNQPQHF	TGTGCCTGGAATGGACAGGACAATCAGCCCCAGCATTTT
-	-	TRBJ2-7	TRBV7-8	CASSFGVSGGYEQYF	TGTGCCAGCAGCTTTGGGGTATCAGGGGGGTACGAGCAGTACTTC
-	TRBD2	TRBJ2-3	TRBV30	CAAAGVTDTQYF	TGTGCGGCAGCGGGAGTAACAGATACGCAGTATTTT
few	-	TRBJ1-4	TRBV6-5	CASGSPGLGDEKLFF	TGTGCCAGCGGCAGTCCGGGACTTGGGGATGAAAAACTGTTTTTT
once	-	TRBJ1-2	TRBV5-5	CASSSGTPANYGYTF	TGTGCCAGCAGCTCGGGAACTCCAGCAAACTATGGCTACACCTTC
once	TRBD1	TRBJ2-1	TRBV24-1	CATRQGGAYNEQFF	TGTGCCACCAGACAGGGGGGCGCCTACAATGAGCAGTTCTTC
-	-	TRBJ1-1	TRBV5-6	CASSLFPLDIMNTEAFF	TGTGCCAGCAGCTTGTTTCCCCTGGACATCATGAACACTGAAGCTTTCTTT
-	-	TRBJ1-4	TRBV7-3	CASSLTVGGKLFF	TGTGCCAGCAGCTTAACCGTAGGAGGGAAACTGTTTTTT
-	TRBD1	TRBJ1-4	TRBV3-1/TRBV3-2	CASSPQGVPNEKLFF	TGTGCCAGCAGCCCACAGGGGGTGCCTAATGAAAAACTGTTTTTT
-	TRBD2	TRBJ2-1	TRBV27	CASSYGTSGDNEQFF	TGTGCCAGCAGTTACGGGACTAGCGGGGACAATGAGCAGTTCTTC
-	TRBD1	TRBJ2-3	TRBV28	CASSARWTGGSDTQYF	TGTGCCAGCAGTGCTCGGTGGACAGGGGGATCGGATACGCAGTATTTT
-	TRBD1	TRBJ1-5	TRBV19	CASSSAGTANQPQHF	TGTGCCAGTAGTTCGGCCGGGACAGCAAATCAGCCCCAGCATTTT
-	-	TRBJ1-2	TRBV3-1/TRBV3-2	CASSQDRTPRFGYTF	TGTGCCAGCAGCCAAGACCGGACACCCCGGTTTGGCTACACCTTC
-	TRBD1	TRBJ1-1	TRBV30	CAWSDVRGLTEAFF	TGTGCCTGGAGTGACGTAAGGGGGCTCACTGAAGCTTTCTTT
-	-	TRBJ1-5	TRBV2	CASSGGGQPQHF	TGTGCCAGCAGTGGGGGGGGTCAGCCCCAGCATTTT
-	-	TRBJ1-2	TRBV24-1	CATSDPDRTYGYTF	TGTGCCACCAGTGATCCCGACCGGACTTATGGCTACACCTTC
-	-	TRBJ2-7	TRBV3-1/TRBV3-2	CASSQFSEQYF	TGTGCCAGCAGCCAATTTAGCGAGCAGTACTTC
-	-	TRBJ1-5	TRBV11-2	CASSLASDQPQHF	TGTGCCAGCAGCTTAGCCTCCGATCAGCCCCAGCATTTT
-	TRBD2	TRBJ2-2	TRBV14	CASSQLAGGPRTGELFF	TGTGCCAGCAGCCAATTAGCGGGAGGGCCAAGAACCGGGGAGCTGTTTTTT
few	-	TRBJ2-3	TRBV18	CASSPGAPPDTQYF	TGTGCCAGCTCACCAGGGGCCCCACCAGATACGCAGTATTTT
-	-	TRBJ1-5	TRBV30	CAWSPQGGAQHF	TGTGCCTGGAGTCCACAGGGAGGGGCCCAGCATTTT
few	-	TRBJ2-7	TRBV4-3	CASSHKNREHEQYF	TGCGCCAGCAGCCATAAAAACAGGGAGCACGAGCAGTACTTC
-	-	TRBJ1-1	TRBV19	CASSISPTGTEAFF	TGTGCCAGTAGTATTTCACCGACGGGCACTGAAGCTTTCTTT
-	TRBD2	TRBJ2-1	TRBV11-2	CASSPFLAGGPHEQFF	TGTGCCAGCAGCCCCTTCCTAGCGGGAGGGCCTCATGAGCAGTTCTTC